This T cell receptor (beta chain) was found in a study of T cell clonotyping in hematopoietic cell transplantation. Regarding the study as a whole: Recipient TCR diversity dropped after transplant; expanded clonotypes rose from day 30 to 180.

This table comes from immunoSEQ multiplex PCR, and its TCRdb copy is limited to in-frame clones, with some not included. The table lists about 15,000 clones, 70% to 75% of them singletons, with approximately 10% in the top ten. As to this clone: Its antigen is undetermined.

The CDR3 runs to 13 residues. CDR1 LNHDA and CDR2 SQIVND come from the germline V gene (reference sequence). V was clipped by 6 bases and J by 6 bases; unmatched bases: 3. This receptor was taken from a woman aged 55-69 years in good health. Some clones in this sample may be carry-over from other donors' samples. Sequencing was done on a sample of peripheral blood mononuclear cells. The J gene is TRBJ1-5, the V gene TRBV19, with TRBD1 matching 9 bases. CDR3 amino acids: CASRTQGAQPQHF. For the CDR3, the DNA is TGTGCCAGTAGGACACAGGGGGCTCAGCCCCAGCATTTT.